The entry that follows covers one TCR beta chain sequence. This clonotype was observed a few times. No antigen is known for it. It has no much larger one-base neighbor in the sample; base qualities were not kept. The record originates from a study of blood T cells in healthy people across ages (dated by TCRdb to 2014 to 2015). Regarding the research as a whole: In model experiments, template switching captured about one uniquely barcoded TCR beta cDNA molecule for every two T cells. The study measured age-related changes in TCR beta repertoire diversity using deep sequencing normalized with unique cDNA molecular identifiers. Using the same blood draw, the study looked at two additional independent replicas of 1 million unique cDNA reads for two donors, one aged 18 to 30 and the other aged 80 or older. The donors were divided into four age groups: young (average around 16 years), middle-aged (almost 40), aged (around 67) and long-lived (about 80). The full study reports these points: Observed TCR beta diversity correlated strongly with the percentage of naive T cells measured by flow cytometry. Compared with the aged group, more naive CD4+ T cells, fewer expanded clones and increased TCR diversity were shown by the long-lived group, suggesting age selection. Total diversity estimates from one million sequenced T cells were considered lower bounds and underestimates. Because the CMV infection status of the donors was unknown, age-related changes in expanded clonotypes may potentially have been confounded. Bulk unsorted PBMC profiling prevented conclusive comparison of naive and antigen-experienced compartments. As age increased, observed TCR beta diversity per million T cells dropped in a roughly linear way, and a significant reduction was already evident by age around 41.

Preparation of the library involved 5' RACE. These reads were obtained on an Illumina HiSeq 2500. A second roughly 6 to 11 cycle PCR used a sample-barcoded 5' primer and a J-beta primer mix. A template-switch 5' adaptor carrying 12 random nucleotides introduced a unique molecular identifier onto each TCR beta cDNA molecule. Each sample yielded at least 2.5 million CDR3-containing paired-end reads. First-strand cDNA synthesis was performed from all RNA using the Mint cDNA synthesis kit, with priming by a TRBC-specific oligonucleotide. All cDNA was treated with uracil-DNA glycosylase and then went through a first 18-cycle PCR with the universal primers M1SS and BC2_uni_R. In the original analysis: For normalization, 1 million high-quality reads, each with a distinct molecular identifier, were randomly selected from each sample. Reads with shared molecular identifiers were discarded instead of being binned into consensus sequences. MiTCR, set to a Q25 quality threshold and the strictest error-elimination algorithm, was used for CDR3 identification, clonotype clustering and error correction. A nonparametric unseen species model with Euler transformation was used to estimate lower-bound total TCR beta diversity. TCRdb redid the processing of the public reads, applying fastp at Q25 and MiXCR, and retained in-frame beta chains. Rows with a matching CDR3 protein are joined into one entry that keeps the most common DNA and genes. The V and J calls were not made by the authors but by TCRdb's processing. This sample gives 450,000 to 650,000 distinct CDR3 sequences in total; less than 25% of them show up just once. 8.7% of the sample is taken by the ten largest.

Cut back by 4 bases and 1 base, the V and J ends lie 14 bases apart. Reading from cysteine to phenylalanine, the CDR3 counts 15 amino acids. The retained sequence is limited to the CDR3, 45 bases, with the frame set at the first base. The germline V gene yields SGHDT for CDR1 and YYEEEE for CDR2. The approximately 41 donors, aged about 6 to 95 years, were systemically healthy Caucasian individuals from Russia. Each donor gave 8.5 to 10 milliliters of peripheral blood, collected into EDTA-treated Vacutainer tubes. Ficoll-Paque density-gradient centrifugation was used to isolate PBMCs, with at least 7 million obtained per sample. Total RNA, at least 6 micrograms per sample, was extracted from PBMCs with Trizol reagent. For every donor, an aliquot of PBMCs went through flow cytometry to measure the percentages of naive CD45RAhigh/CD27high T cells. In addition, the sample was reused for a study of T cells of mothers and their children. As that second study puts it: Nine systemically healthy Caucasian individuals served as donors, namely three mothers together with their six children. cDNA synthesis used all of the extracted RNA, with around 1.5 ug of RNA in each 15 ul reaction. Sample barcodes and 2-4 random nucleotides were added via the M1S primer in the second PCR. More than 9 million TCR beta CDR3 reads were obtained from each mother, and about 3 million reads were obtained from each child. Thymic selection similarly shapes TCR recombination output in related and unrelated pairs, with minor effect from inherited differences. Normalized repertoire overlap was always slightly but never significantly higher in related than unrelated mother-child pairs. With a sensitivity of about 100 clones per million clonotypes, no persistent microchimeric T cell clones were detected. To look for features that set related mother-child pairs apart from unrelated individuals, the researchers ran deep NGS to compare the TCR beta repertoires of mothers and children. On average, the children were about 10 +/- 4 years old, while the mothers were about 40 +/- 4 years old. After adapter ligation was performed with NEBNext reagents, the libraries were sequenced on an Illumina HiSeq 2000 with 100+100 nt paired-end reads. To avoid cross-contamination, the mother libraries and the child libraries were prepared a month apart and sequenced in separate runs. For each donor, somewhere between about 450,000 and 2,000,000 distinct TCR beta clonotypes were identified. Naive TCR beta clonotypes were estimated from low-frequency clonotypes matched to each donor's FACS-determined naive share, without sorting.

The chain is made from TRBV5-6 and TRBJ1-1; the best D guess is TRBD1, with 5 bases matching. Sequenced input: blood. This clonotype originated in a boy between 10 and 17 years old in good health. The CDR3 in this case is CASSRGIVPNTEAFF. The DNA sequence is given as TGTGCCAGCAGCCGGGGGATAGTGCCGAACACTGAAGCTTTCTTT. The full variable domain, with segments outside the CDR3 supplied by the reference TRBV5-6 and TRBJ1-1 proteins, appears as DAGVTQSPTHLIKTRGQQVTLRCSPKSGHDTVSWYQQALGQGPQFIFQYYEEEERQRGNFPDRFSGHQFPNYSSELNVNALLLGDSALYLCASSRGIVPNTEAFFGQGTRLTVV.